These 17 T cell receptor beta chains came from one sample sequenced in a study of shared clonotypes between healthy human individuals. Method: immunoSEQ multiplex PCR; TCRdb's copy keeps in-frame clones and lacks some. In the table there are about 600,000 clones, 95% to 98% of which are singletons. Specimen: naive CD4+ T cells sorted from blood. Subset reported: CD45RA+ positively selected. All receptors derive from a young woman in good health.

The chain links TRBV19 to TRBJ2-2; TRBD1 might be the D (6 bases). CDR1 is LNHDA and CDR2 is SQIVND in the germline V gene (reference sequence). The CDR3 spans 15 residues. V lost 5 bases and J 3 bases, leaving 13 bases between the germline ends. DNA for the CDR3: TGTGCCAGTAGTCCCGGACAGTCCTACACCGGGGAGCTGTTTTTT. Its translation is CASSPGQSYTGELFF.

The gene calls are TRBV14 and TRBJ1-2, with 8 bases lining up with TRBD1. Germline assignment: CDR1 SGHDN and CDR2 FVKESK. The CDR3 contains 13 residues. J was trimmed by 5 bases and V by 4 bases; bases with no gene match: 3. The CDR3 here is CASSRDRTYGYTF. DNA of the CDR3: TGTGCCAGCAGCCGGGACAGGACTTATGGCTACACCTTC.

The CDR3 here is CASRGLAGATDTQYF. DNA of the CDR3: TGTGCCAGCAGGGGTCTAGCGGGGGCAACAGATACGCAGTATTTT. The chain employs TRBV2 and TRBJ2-3; 10 bases match TRBD2. Germline V CDR1 and CDR2: SNHLY, FYNNEI. The CDR3 is 15 amino acids. V shed 6 bases and J 3 bases; nucleotides not matched to a gene: 6.

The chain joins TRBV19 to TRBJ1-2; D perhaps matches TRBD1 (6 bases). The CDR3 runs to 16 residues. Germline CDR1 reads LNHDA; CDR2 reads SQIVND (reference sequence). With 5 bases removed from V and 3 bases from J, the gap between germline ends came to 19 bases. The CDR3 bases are TGTGCCAGTAGTCGGCCTCCCAGGGGCGTCGACTATGGCTACACCTTC. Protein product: CASSRPPRGVDYGYTF.

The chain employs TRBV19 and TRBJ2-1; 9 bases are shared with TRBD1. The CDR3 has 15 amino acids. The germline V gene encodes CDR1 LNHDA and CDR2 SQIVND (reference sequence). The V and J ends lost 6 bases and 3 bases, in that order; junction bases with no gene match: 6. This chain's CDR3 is CASRKTGGDYNEQFF. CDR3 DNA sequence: TGTGCCAGTAGGAAGACAGGGGGAGACTACAATGAGCAGTTCTTC.

The CDR3 nucleotides are TGCAGTGCTAGCGACACTGAAGCTTTCTTT. Encoded protein: CSASDTEAFF. V usage is TRBV20-1 and J usage is TRBJ1-1; D not certain. V gave up 3 bases and J gave up 3 bases, with 2 bases separating them. The CDR3 is 10 residues long. Germline V gives CDR1 DFQATT, CDR2 SNEGSKA (reference sequence).

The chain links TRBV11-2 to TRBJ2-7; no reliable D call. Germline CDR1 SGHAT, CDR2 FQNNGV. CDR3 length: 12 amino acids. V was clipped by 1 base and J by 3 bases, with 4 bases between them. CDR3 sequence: CASSLGYYEQYF. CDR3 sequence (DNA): TGTGCCAGCAGCTTAGGTTACTACGAGCAGTACTTC.

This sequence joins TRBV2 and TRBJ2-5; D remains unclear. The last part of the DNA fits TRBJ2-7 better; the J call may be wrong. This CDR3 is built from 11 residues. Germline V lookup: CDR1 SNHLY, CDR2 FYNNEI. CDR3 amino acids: CASSAHYEQYF. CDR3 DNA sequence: TGTGCCAGCTCCGCCCACTACGAGCAGTACTTC.

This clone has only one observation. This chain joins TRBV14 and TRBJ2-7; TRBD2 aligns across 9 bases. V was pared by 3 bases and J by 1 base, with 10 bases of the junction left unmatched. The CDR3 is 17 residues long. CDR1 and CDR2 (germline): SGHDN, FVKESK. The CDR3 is CASSHKASGIFSYEQYF. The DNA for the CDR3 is TGTGCCAGCAGCCATAAGGCTAGCGGGATCTTTTCCTACGAGCAGTACTTC.

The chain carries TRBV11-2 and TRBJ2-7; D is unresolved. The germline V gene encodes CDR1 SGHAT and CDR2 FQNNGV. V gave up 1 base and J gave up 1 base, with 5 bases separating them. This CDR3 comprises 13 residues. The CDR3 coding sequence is TGTGCCAGCAGCTTAGCGAGGTCCTACGAGCAGTACTTC. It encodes CASSLARSYEQYF. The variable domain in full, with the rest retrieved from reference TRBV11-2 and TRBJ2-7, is EAGVAQSPRYKIIEKRQSVAFWCNPISGHATLYWYQQILGQGPKLLIQFQNNGVVDDSQLPKDRFSAERLKGVDSTLKIQPAKLEDSAVYLCASSLARSYEQYFGPGTRLTVT.

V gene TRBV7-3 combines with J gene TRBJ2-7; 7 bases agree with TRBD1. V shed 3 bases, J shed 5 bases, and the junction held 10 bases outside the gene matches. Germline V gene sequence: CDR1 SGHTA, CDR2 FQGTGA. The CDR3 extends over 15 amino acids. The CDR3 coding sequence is TGTGCCAGCAGCTTGGGCGAGGGGGCAGTCGACGAGCAGTACTTC. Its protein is CASSLGEGAVDEQYF.

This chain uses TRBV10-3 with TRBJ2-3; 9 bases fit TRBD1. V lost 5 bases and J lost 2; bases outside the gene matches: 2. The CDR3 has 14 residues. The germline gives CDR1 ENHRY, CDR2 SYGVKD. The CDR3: CAISRTGDTDTQYF. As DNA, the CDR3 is TGTGCCATCAGTAGGACAGGGGACACAGATACGCAGTATTTT.

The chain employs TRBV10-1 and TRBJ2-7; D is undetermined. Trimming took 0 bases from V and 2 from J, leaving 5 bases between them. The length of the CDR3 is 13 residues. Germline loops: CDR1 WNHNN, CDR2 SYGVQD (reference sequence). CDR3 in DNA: TGCGCCAGCAGTGAGTCCCTGACCTACGAGCAGTACTTC. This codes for CASSESLTYEQYF.

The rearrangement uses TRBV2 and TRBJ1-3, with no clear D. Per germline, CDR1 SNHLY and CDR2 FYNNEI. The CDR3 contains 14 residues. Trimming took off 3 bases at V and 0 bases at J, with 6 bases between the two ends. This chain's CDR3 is CASSDRSSGNTIYF. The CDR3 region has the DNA TGTGCCAGCAGTGACAGGAGCTCTGGAAACACCATATATTTT. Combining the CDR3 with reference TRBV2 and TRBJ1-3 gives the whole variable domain EPEVTQTPSHQVTQMGQEVILRCVPISNHLYFYWYRQILGQKVEFLVSFYNNEISEKSEIFDDQFSVERPDGSNFTLKIRSTKLEDSAMYFCASSDRSSGNTIYFGEGSWLTVV.

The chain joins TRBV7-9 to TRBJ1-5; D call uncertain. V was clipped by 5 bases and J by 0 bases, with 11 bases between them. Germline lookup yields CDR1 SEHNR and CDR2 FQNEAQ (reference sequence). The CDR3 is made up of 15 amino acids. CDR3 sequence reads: CASSRHDISNQPQHF. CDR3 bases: TGTGCCAGCAGCAGACATGATATTAGCAATCAGCCCCAGCATTTT.

The CDR3 DNA sequence: TGTGCCAGTAGTCCCTTGGCGTCGGACGGCAAGAGCGGCACTGAAGCTTTCTTT. Amino acids: CASSPLASDGKSGTEAFF. The V gene is TRBV19, the J gene TRBJ1-1; no firm D call. This CDR3 contains 18 residues. Germline CDR1 reads LNHDA; CDR2 reads SQIVND (reference sequence). V shed 5 bases and J shed 4 bases, with 26 bases lying between them.

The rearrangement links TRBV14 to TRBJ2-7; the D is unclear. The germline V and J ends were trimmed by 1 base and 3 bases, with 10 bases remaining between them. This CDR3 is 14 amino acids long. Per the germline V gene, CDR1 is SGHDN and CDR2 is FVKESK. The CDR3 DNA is TGTGCCAGCAGCCAAGGGAGCAGCTTCTACGAGCAGTACTTC. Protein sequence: CASSQGSSFYEQYF.